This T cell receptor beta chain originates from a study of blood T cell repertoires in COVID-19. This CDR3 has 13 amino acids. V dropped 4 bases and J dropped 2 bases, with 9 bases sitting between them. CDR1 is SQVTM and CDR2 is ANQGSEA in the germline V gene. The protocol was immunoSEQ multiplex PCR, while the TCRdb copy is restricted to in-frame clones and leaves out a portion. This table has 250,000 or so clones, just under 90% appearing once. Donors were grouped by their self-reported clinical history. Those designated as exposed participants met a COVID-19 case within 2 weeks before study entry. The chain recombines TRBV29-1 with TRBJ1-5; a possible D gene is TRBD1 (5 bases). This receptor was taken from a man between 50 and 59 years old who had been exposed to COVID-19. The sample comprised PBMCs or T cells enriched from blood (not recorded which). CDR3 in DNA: TGCAGCGTTGGAGGCAGGGGCAATCAGCCCCAGCATTTT. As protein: CSVGGRGNQPQHF.